The 17 T cell receptor beta chains below all came from one sample that was sequenced in a study of T cells in Graves' hyperthyroidism and ophthalmopathy. Amplification targeted TCR beta CDR3 regions from RNA transcripts. The HTBI primer set was used in a first-round RT-PCR of the TCR CDR3. TCRdb reanalysed the multiplex PCR reads using MiXCR and keeps one entry per CDR3 protein. The repertoire holds around 520,000 distinct CDR3 sequences, with over 13% as singletons. Sequences were obtained from blood. The origin of the receptors is a woman between 18 and 30 years old with Graves' hyperthyroidism.

This clonotype was recorded once. The chain links TRBV30 to TRBJ2-1, with D tentatively TRBD1 (6 bases). The V gene's germline CDR1 is GTSNPN and CDR2 SVGIG (reference sequence). The CDR3 runs to 15 residues. V was pared by 3 bases and J by 0 bases, with 12 bases between. CDR3 region: CAWSKTGTSYNEQFF. The CDR3 DNA is TGTGCCTGGAGCAAGACAGGTACCTCCTACAATGAGCAGTTCTTC.

Concerning this clonotype itself: A much larger clonotype is one base distant, so this may be a read error. CDR3 DNA: TGTGCCTGGAGTGGGGGCTACAGCTCTGGGGCCAACGTCCTGACTTTC. Encoded protein: CAWSGGYSSGANVLTF. V and J are TRBV30 and TRBJ2-6; D possibly corresponds to TRBD1 (5 bases). The CDR3 has 16 residues. Germline CDR1 GTSNPN, CDR2 SVGIG (reference sequence). The germline V and J ends were trimmed by 1 base and 0 bases, with 10 bases remaining between them.

J is TRBJ1-1 and V is TRBV12-3 or TRBV12-4, with a weak D call TRBD1 (6 bases). This CDR3 is built from 16 residues. V gave up 3 bases and J gave up 1 base, with 15 bases separating them. The CDR3 coding sequence is TGTGCCAGCAGTTTCCCGACAGGACCCCGGAACACTGAAGCTTTCTTT. Its translation: CASSFPTGPRNTEAFF.

This clonotype was counted only a few times. This chain connects TRBV29-1 to TRBJ2-1, with TRBD2 matching over 12 bases. CDR1 and CDR2 from the germline V gene are SQVTM and ANQGSEA. The CDR3 extends over 13 amino acids. V gave up 7 bases and J gave up 9 bases; unmatched junction bases: 7. The DNA for the CDR3 is TGCAGCGCCCTCGGACTAGCGGGGCGTGAGCAGTTCTTC. It translates to CSALGLAGREQFF.

The chain links TRBV4-2 to TRBJ2-2, with TRBD2 identical over 10 bases. V lost 5 bases, J lost 3 bases, and 6 bases stayed unmatched. This CDR3 has 16 amino acids. CDR1 is LGHNA, CDR2 YNFKEQ, per germline. The CDR3 spells CASSTSGRAYTGELFF. CDR3 in DNA: TGTGCCAGCAGCACCAGCGGGAGGGCCTACACCGGGGAGCTGTTTTTT.

The chain is built from TRBV9 and TRBJ2-3; tentative D call: TRBD1 (5 bases). Germline V gives CDR1 SGDLS, CDR2 YYNGEE. The V gene lost 4 bases and the J gene lost 4 bases, with 16 bases spanning the gap. The CDR3 has 15 amino acids. The CDR3 spells CASSTQTEAADTQYF. CDR3 nucleotide sequence: TGTGCCAGCAGCACCCAGACAGAGGCCGCAGATACGCAGTATTTT.

This clonotype occurred many times. The V and J genes are TRBV4-2 and TRBJ2-3; D is unresolved. Germline values: CDR1 LGHNA, CDR2 YNFKEQ. V lost 1 base, J lost 6 bases, and 17 bases lay in between. The CDR3 length is 16 residues. The CDR3 coding sequence is TGTGCCAGCAGCCAAGTCGGCGGCTTCTCAACGGATACGCAGTATTTT. Amino acids: CASSQVGGFSTDTQYF.

This clonotype was seen repeatedly, ten times or more. The V call is TRBV3-1, the J call TRBJ1-6; D gene unclear. CDR3 length: 15 residues. Germline V lookup: CDR1 LGHDT, CDR2 YNNKEL (reference sequence). V shed 4 bases and J shed 6 bases, with 13 bases lying between them. CDR3: CASSPEGLGNSPLHF. As DNA, the CDR3 is TGTGCCAGCAGCCCAGAGGGTCTCGGTAATTCACCCCTCCACTTT.

This clonotype has just one count. A much larger clonotype is one base distant, so this may be a read error. The missing conserved phenylalanine or tryptophan at the end of this CDR3 makes a read error likely. V and J are TRBV12-5 and TRBJ2-7; D ambiguous. The V gene's germline CDR1 is LGHNT and CDR2 FRNRAP. This CDR3 is 13 amino acids long. Trimming left V 6 bases short and J 5 bases short, with 14 bases between. CDR3 coding DNA: TGTGCTAGTGGCTTTCAAGGGTCCCACGAGCAGTACTCC. It yields the protein CASGFQGSHEQYS.

The table lists this clonotype with many counts. This chain uses TRBV12-3 or TRBV12-4 with TRBJ2-1; D may correspond to TRBD1 or TRBD2 (5 bases each). The germline V and J ends were trimmed by 3 bases and 6 bases, with 9 bases remaining between them. This CDR3 region has 13 residues. This CDR3 reads CASSLGRANEQFF. For the CDR3, the DNA is TGTGCCAGCAGTTTGGGACGAGCCAATGAGCAGTTCTTC.

This clonotype was detected ten times or more. This sequence joins TRBV3-1 and TRBJ2-2, with D possibly called TRBD1 or TRBD2 (5 bases each). Germline V gives CDR1 LGHDT, CDR2 YNNKEL (reference sequence). Between the trimmed V and J ends, which lost 0 bases and 4 bases, there was a span of 15 bases. This CDR3 has 17 amino acids. CDR3 bases: TGTGCCAGCAGCCAAGAAATCGGGACCGCGGGCACCGGGGAGCTGTTTTTT. Protein sequence: CASSQEIGTAGTGELFF.

The table lists this clonotype with many counts. The chain carries TRBV2 and TRBJ2-1; weak D call: TRBD2 (6 bases). The V end was cut by 3 bases, the J end by 5 bases, with 11 bases between. Germline V gives CDR1 SNHLY, CDR2 FYNNEI. The CDR3 is 14 residues long. The DNA of the CDR3 is TGTGCCAGCAGTGACGGGAGTGGGGACAATGAGCAGTTCTTC. It translates to CASSDGSGDNEQFF.

CDR3 amino acids: CASRLGSDYGYTF. CDR3 bases: TGCGCCAGCCGCCTAGGGTCTGACTATGGCTACACCTTC. This sequence joins TRBV5-1 and TRBJ1-2; no reliable D call. Germline V gene data show CDR1 as SGHRS and CDR2 as YFSETQ. The CDR3 is 13 residues long. V lost 7 bases to trimming and J lost 3 bases, with 13 bases between them.

This clonotype was seen ten or more times. The chain has TRBV6-5 and TRBJ1-1; D not resolved. Germline-derived CDR1 and CDR2 are MNHEY and SVGAGI. V was cut by 0 bases and J by 4 bases, with 6 bases left in between. The length of the CDR3 is 13 residues. Here the CDR3 DNA reads TGTGCCAGCAGTTACTCGACGACCACTGAAGCTTTCTTT. Protein product: CASSYSTTTEAFF.

This clonotype has only a few counts. The J gene is TRBJ1-3, the V gene TRBV4-1; weak D call: TRBD1 (5 bases). Germline V gene data show CDR1 as MGHRA and CDR2 as YSYEKL. The length of the CDR3 is 14 residues. V dropped 0 bases and J dropped 6 bases, with 9 bases sitting between them. The CDR3 region has the DNA TGCGCCAGCAGCCAAGAGGGGGTGCAAAACACCATATATTTT. Its translation is CASSQEGVQNTIYF.

In its sample, this clonotype was seen many times. The chain joins TRBV12-3 or TRBV12-4 to TRBJ2-4, with TRBD2 as a possible D gene (6 bases). The CDR3 consists of 17 residues. V dropped 3 bases and J dropped 0 bases, with 15 bases sitting between them. Here the CDR3 DNA reads TGTGCCAGCAGTTTTAGAGGGCTAGCGCAAGCCAAAAACATTCAGTACTTC. It translates to CASSFRGLAQAKNIQYF.

This clonotype was seen a handful of times. V and J are TRBV20-1 and TRBJ1-2; 9 bases are shared with TRBD1. CDR3 length equals 13 residues. Trimming at V came to 5 bases and at J to 12 bases, leaving 13 bases not matched to a gene. Germline loops: CDR1 DFQATT, CDR2 SNEGSKA (reference sequence). The CDR3 region has the DNA TGCAGTGCTGGCCGACAGGGGGGGGGAGGCCACACCTTC. The encoded protein is CSAGRQGGGGHTF.